The TCR beta chain under discussion was sequenced for a study of response to subunit inactivated influenza vaccine. Broader study findings: Each seasonal flu vaccination may recruit only limited new T cells, authors suggested.

This clonotype was recorded a few times. Its antigen is currently unknown. TCRdb reprocessed the RT-PCR reads with MiXCR, giving one entry per CDR3 protein. The table has approximately 680,000 distinct CDR3 sequences, roughly 14% seen once; the top ten hold about 9.9%. This CDR3 has 15 residues. V was trimmed by 3 bases and J by 0 bases, leaving 9 bases between them. Germline CDR1 ENHRY, CDR2 SYGVKD. This TCR derives from a middle-aged man who received an inactivated influenza vaccine. V gene TRBV10-3 combines with J gene TRBJ2-1, with D tentatively TRBD2 (5 bases). Sample: PBMCs from blood, taken 11 to 12 days after vaccination. The CDR3 reads CAISEWESSYNEQFF. For the CDR3, the DNA is TGTGCCATCAGTGAATGGGAGAGCTCCTACAATGAGCAGTTCTTC.